This T cell receptor beta chain came from a study of T cell responses to AZD1222 COVID-19 vaccine. This clone came up once. Its antigen is still unknown. Assay: immunoSEQ multiplex PCR; the TCRdb copy retains only in-frame clones and omits some. This table has tens of thousands of clones, roughly 84% appearing once. Per the germline V gene, CDR1 is SEHNR and CDR2 is FQNEAQ (reference sequence). The CDR3 contains 12 residues. Trimming removed 10 bases at V and 0 bases at J, with 9 bases between. Study-level findings and limits: Close to half of spike-specific TCRs reportedly recognize unmutated variant regions. Dominant at 160-218 and 743-854, vaccine-associated CD4 TCRs also spanned spike.

The starting material was peripheral blood, obtained on day 0 of MenACWY control vaccination. This clonotype was sampled from an adult in good health. V usage is TRBV7-9 and J usage is TRBJ1-2; D unresolved. The CDR3 DNA reads as TGTGCCACCCCTCGGACTAACTATGGCTACACCTTC. This encodes CATPRTNYGYTF.